Given below is one T cell receptor (beta chain) in context. The target antigen is unknown. Germline V gene lookup returns CDR1 MDHEN and CDR2 SYDVKM. The CDR3 extends over 15 amino acids. V shed 0 bases and J shed 3 bases, with 8 bases lying between them. The entry originates in a study of CD8 T cells in ankylosing spondylitis. Findings and limits, study-wide: Within matched ankylosing spondylitis synovial fluid, disease-linked clones were reportedly significantly enriched. In the blood and synovial fluid of reactive arthritis, some motif variants had been previously reported.

TCRdb recomputed calls from the 5' RACE reads with MiXCR, one row per CDR3 protein. The profile shows over 25,000 distinct CDR3 sequences, approximately 14% of them singletons. The source is a male donor with ankylosing spondylitis or in good health (not recorded which). The genes are TRBV28 and TRBJ2-2; possible D gene TRBD1, 6 bases. Material: blood. CDR3 loop: CASSLWAGDTGELFF. DNA of the CDR3: TGTGCCAGCAGTTTATGGGCAGGGGACACCGGGGAGCTGTTTTTT.